Listed below are T cell receptor beta chains from one sample, sequenced in a study of blood T cell repertoires in COVID-19. Only in-frame clones appear in the TCRdb table, and some are missing; sequencing was by immunoSEQ multiplex PCR. The table has around 130,000 clones, roughly four fifths seen once. Sequenced sample: PBMCs or T cells enriched from blood (not recorded which). These receptors originate from a man aged 30 to 45 who had recovered from COVID-19. Both conserved end residues are trimmed from each CDR3. The order of the fields is J gene, V gene, D gene, CDR3 protein. The D gene is left open where the match is weak.

J gene: TRBJ2-7
V gene: TRBV6-1
D gene: TRBD1
CDR3 protein: ASSEPDRSYEQY

J gene: TRBJ1-2
V gene: TRBV28
D gene: TRBD1
CDR3 protein: ASSFGTDNYGYT

J gene: TRBJ2-1
V gene: TRBV10-2
D gene: TRBD2
CDR3 protein: ASSESSGRAGNEQF

J gene: TRBJ2-2
V gene: TRBV7-3
D gene: TRBD1
CDR3 protein: ASSLVSLQGANTGELF

J gene: TRBJ2-7
V gene: TRBV4-1
D gene: TRBD1
CDR3 protein: ASSQDPQGIYEQY

J gene: TRBJ2-1
V gene: TRBV3-1/TRBV3-2
D gene: -
CDR3 protein: ASTPGDHEQF

J gene: TRBJ1-1
V gene: TRBV18
D gene: TRBD1
CDR3 protein: ASSPQLTGAYTEAF

J gene: TRBJ1-3
V gene: TRBV15
D gene: -
CDR3 protein: ATSRDRGTGNTIY

J gene: TRBJ1-1
V gene: TRBV5-1
D gene: -
CDR3 protein: ASSSRGENTEAF

J gene: TRBJ2-7
V gene: TRBV2
D gene: TRBD1
CDR3 protein: ASSYTLGTENYEQY

J gene: TRBJ2-3
V gene: TRBV27
D gene: -
CDR3 protein: ASSRTGTQKTDTQY

J gene: TRBJ1-6
V gene: TRBV2
D gene: TRBD1
CDR3 protein: ASSRDRAVSWDSPLH

J gene: TRBJ1-2
V gene: TRBV25-1
D gene: -
CDR3 protein: ASGPPGGYT

J gene: TRBJ2-7
V gene: TRBV23-1
D gene: TRBD2
CDR3 protein: ASSHPPEGTRNSYEQY

J gene: TRBJ1-6
V gene: TRBV12-5
D gene: -
CDR3 protein: ASGRDRIDSPLH

J gene: TRBJ1-6
V gene: TRBV6-5
D gene: TRBD1
CDR3 protein: ASSRDRDSPLH

J gene: TRBJ1-1
V gene: TRBV27
D gene: TRBD1
CDR3 protein: ASSLPPIPGQGGTEAF